The next 8 T cell receptor beta chains were all read from a single sample in a study of vaccination effects on CD4 cells after COVID-19. The table came from immunoSEQ multiplex PCR; TCRdb's copy has only in-frame clones and leaves some out. The repertoire holds approximately 76,000 clones, with 60% to 85% as singletons. Before sequencing took place, the ViraFEST assay used viral peptide pools to expand antigen-specific CD4+ T cells. Following culture for 9 to 11 days, CD4+ T cells were isolated. Neither prior SARS-CoV-2 infection nor positive nucleocapsid antibodies were present in the vaccine recipients. Their cognate antigens are unknown. Specimen: CD4+ T cells from PBMCs cultured with SARS-CoV-2 spike peptides, collected before COVID-19 vaccination. These receptors were collected from a human donor who received a COVID-19 vaccine.

The chain couples TRBV4-1 to TRBJ2-2, with 15 bases matching TRBD2. The CDR3 runs to 18 residues. J lost 4 bases, V lost 3 bases, and 6 bases had no gene match. In germline, CDR1 is MGHRA, CDR2 YSYEKL. CDR3 loop: CASSQGLAGGRITGELFF. The CDR3 DNA follows: TGCGCCAGCAGCCAGGGACTAGCGGGGGGAAGGATCACCGGGGAGCTGTTTTTT.

The chain joins TRBV27 to TRBJ2-5, with 7 nucleotides matching TRBD1. Germline V lookup: CDR1 MNHEY, CDR2 SMNVEV (reference sequence). V lost 5 bases to trimming and J lost 4 bases; unmatched junction nucleotides: 7. CDR3 length equals 14 residues. The CDR3 spells CASSPGTVRETQYF. CDR3 DNA sequence: TGTGCCAGCAGTCCTGGGACAGTAAGAGAGACCCAGTACTTC.

The rearrangement uses TRBV18 and TRBJ2-3, with D perhaps assigned TRBD1 or TRBD2 (5 bases each). This CDR3 region has 18 residues. Deletions cut 0 bases from V and 4 bases from J, with 20 bases between. Germline V gene lookup returns CDR1 KGHSH and CDR2 LQKENI. As DNA, the CDR3 is TGTGCCAGCTCACCACCTCGGGGCGGGCTTGTAAACCCAGATACGCAGTATTTT. This sequence encodes CASSPPRGGLVNPDTQYF. Complete variable domain (other parts from reference TRBV18 and TRBJ2-3): NAGVMQNPRHLVRRRGQEARLRCSPMKGHSHVYWYRQLPEEGLKFMVYLQKENIIDESGMPKERFSAEFPKEGPSILRIQQVVRGDSAAYFCASSPPRGGLVNPDTQYFGPGTRLTVL.

The chain couples TRBV6-2 or TRBV6-3 to TRBJ1-3; 7 nucleotides agree with TRBD1. The CDR3 is 15 residues long. V lost 6 bases, J lost 0 bases, and 5 bases stayed unmatched. The germline CDR1 and CDR2 sequences are MNHEY and SVGEGT. As DNA, the CDR3 is TGTGCCAGCAGCCACAGGGGCGACTCTGGAAACACCATATATTTT. Translation gives CASSHRGDSGNTIYF.

This clone was counted between two and nine times. The V and J genes are TRBV6-2 or TRBV6-3 and TRBJ2-2; D may be TRBD2 (6 bases). CDR1 is MNHEY and CDR2 is SVGEGT in the germline V gene. V shed 4 bases and J shed 4 bases, with 13 bases lying between them. The CDR3 contains 15 residues. CDR3 sequence: CASSWEDTITGELFF. The DNA for the CDR3 is TGTGCCAGCAGTTGGGAGGACACGATCACCGGGGAGCTGTTTTTT.

The chain employs TRBV5-6 and TRBJ2-6, with D unclear. V was trimmed by 0 bases and J by 0 bases, leaving 4 bases between them. Germline V gives CDR1 SGHDT, CDR2 YYEEEE. CDR3 length: 15 amino acids. The CDR3 bases are TGTGCCAGCAGCTTGGAGGGCTCTGGGGCCAACGTCCTGACTTTC. It codes for CASSLEGSGANVLTF.

The V and J genes are TRBV7-8 and TRBJ1-5; TRBD1 might be the D (6 bases). The length of the CDR3 is 14 residues. The germline V gene encodes CDR1 SGHVS and CDR2 FQNEAQ. The germline V and J ends were trimmed by 1 base and 7 bases, with 11 bases remaining between them. The CDR3 here is CASSLEQGGQPQHF. The CDR3 DNA reads as TGTGCCAGCAGCTTAGAACAGGGTGGCCAGCCCCAGCATTTT.

This clone turned up a few times. This chain connects TRBV2 to TRBJ1-5; unclear D gene. Germline CDR1 is SNHLY and CDR2 is FYNNEI. This CDR3 is 15 amino acids long. Trimming pared 6 bases from V and 0 bases from J, leaving 12 bases between. CDR3 sequence reads: CASRREQHSNQPQHF. The DNA of the CDR3 is TGTGCCAGCAGGAGGGAACAGCATAGCAATCAGCCCCAGCATTTT. The complete variable domain, with remaining parts taken from reference TRBV2 and TRBJ1-5, reads EPEVTQTPSHQVTQMGQEVILRCVPISNHLYFYWYRQILGQKVEFLVSFYNNEISEKSEIFDDQFSVERPDGSNFTLKIRSTKLEDSAMYFCASRREQHSNQPQHFGDGTRLSIL.